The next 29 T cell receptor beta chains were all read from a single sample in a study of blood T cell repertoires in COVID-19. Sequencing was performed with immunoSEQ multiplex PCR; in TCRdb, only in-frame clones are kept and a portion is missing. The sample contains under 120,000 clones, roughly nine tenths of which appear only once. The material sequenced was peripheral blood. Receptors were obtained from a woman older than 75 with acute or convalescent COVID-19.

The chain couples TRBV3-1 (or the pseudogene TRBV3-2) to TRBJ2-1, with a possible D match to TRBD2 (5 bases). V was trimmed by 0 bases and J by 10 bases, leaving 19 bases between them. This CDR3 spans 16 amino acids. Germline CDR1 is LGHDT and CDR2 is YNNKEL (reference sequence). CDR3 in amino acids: CASSQDTGRALREQFF. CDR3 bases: TGTGCCAGCAGCCAAGATACTGGGCGGGCTCTTCGGGAGCAGTTCTTC.

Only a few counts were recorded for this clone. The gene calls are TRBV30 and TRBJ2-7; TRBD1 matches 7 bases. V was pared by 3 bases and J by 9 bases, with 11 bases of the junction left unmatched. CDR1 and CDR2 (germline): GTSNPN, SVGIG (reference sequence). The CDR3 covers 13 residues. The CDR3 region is CAWSGQEGSRQYF. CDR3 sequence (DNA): TGTGCCTGGAGCGGACAGGAAGGTTCTCGGCAGTACTTC.

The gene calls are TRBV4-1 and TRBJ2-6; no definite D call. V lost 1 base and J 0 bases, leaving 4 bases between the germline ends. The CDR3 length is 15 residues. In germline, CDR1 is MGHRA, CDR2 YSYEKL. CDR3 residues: CASSQGHSGANVLTF. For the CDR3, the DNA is TGCGCCAGCAGCCAAGGGCACTCTGGGGCCAACGTCCTGACTTTC.

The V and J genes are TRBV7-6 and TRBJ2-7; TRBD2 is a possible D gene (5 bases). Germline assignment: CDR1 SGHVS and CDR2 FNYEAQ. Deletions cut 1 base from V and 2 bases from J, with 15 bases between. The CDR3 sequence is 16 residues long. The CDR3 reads CASSLVVSGSPYEQYF. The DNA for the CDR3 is TGTGCCAGCAGCTTAGTGGTGTCGGGGTCCCCCTACGAGCAGTACTTC.

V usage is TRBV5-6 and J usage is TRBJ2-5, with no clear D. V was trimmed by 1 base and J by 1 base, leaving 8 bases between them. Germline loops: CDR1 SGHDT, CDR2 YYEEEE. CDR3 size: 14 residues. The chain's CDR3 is CASSLYPTQETQYF. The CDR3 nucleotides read TGTGCCAGCAGCTTGTATCCTACCCAAGAGACCCAGTACTTC.

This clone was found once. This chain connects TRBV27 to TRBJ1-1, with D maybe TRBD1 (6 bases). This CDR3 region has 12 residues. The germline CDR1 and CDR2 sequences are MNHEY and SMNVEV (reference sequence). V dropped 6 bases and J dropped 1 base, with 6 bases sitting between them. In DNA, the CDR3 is TGTGCCAGCAGACAGGGGAACACTGAAGCTTTCTTT. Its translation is CASRQGNTEAFF.

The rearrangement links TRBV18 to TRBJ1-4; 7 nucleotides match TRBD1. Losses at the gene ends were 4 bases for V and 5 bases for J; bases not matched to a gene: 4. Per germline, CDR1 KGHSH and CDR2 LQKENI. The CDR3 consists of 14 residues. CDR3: CASSHGTENEKLFF. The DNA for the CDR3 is TGTGCCAGCTCACATGGGACAGAGAATGAAAAACTGTTTTTT.

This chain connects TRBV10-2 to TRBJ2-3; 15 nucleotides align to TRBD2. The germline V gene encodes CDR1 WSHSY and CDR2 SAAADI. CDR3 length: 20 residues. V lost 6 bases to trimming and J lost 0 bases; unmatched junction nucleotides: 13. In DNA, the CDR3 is TGCGCCAGCAGAGATAGGACTAGCGGGGGGGAAGGAATTAGCACAGATACGCAGTATTTT. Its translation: CASRDRTSGGEGISTDTQYF.

The CDR3: CASSFATSSYEQYF. In DNA form, the CDR3 reads TGCGCCAGCAGCTTTGCCACCAGCTCCTACGAGCAGTACTTC. The chain employs TRBV4-1 and TRBJ2-7; D ambiguous. This CDR3 has 14 residues. The germline V gene has CDR1 MGHRA and CDR2 YSYEKL. V was clipped by 5 bases and J by 0 bases, with 11 bases between them.

The CDR3 DNA is TGCGCCAGCAGCTTGTCCGGGACAGGGGCCACTGAAGCTTTCTTT. Translating gives CASSLSGTGATEAFF. The V and J genes are TRBV5-1 and TRBJ1-1, with 10 bases aligning to TRBD1. This CDR3 region has 15 residues. Germline values: CDR1 SGHRS, CDR2 YFSETQ. J gave up 4 bases and V 1 base, and 4 bases lay outside the gene matches.

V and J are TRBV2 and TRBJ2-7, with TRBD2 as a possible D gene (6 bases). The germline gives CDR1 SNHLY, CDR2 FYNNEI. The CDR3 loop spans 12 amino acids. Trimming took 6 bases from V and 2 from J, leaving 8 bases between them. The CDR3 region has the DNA TGTGCCAGCAGGGAGGGAACCTACGAGCAGTACTTC. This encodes CASREGTYEQYF.

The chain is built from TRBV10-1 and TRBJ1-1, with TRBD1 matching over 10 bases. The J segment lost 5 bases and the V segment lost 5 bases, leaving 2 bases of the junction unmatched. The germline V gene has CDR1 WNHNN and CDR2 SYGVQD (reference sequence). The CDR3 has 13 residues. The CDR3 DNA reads TGCGCCAGCAGTCGGACAGGGGGGACTGAAGCTTTCTTT. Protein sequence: CASSRTGGTEAFF.

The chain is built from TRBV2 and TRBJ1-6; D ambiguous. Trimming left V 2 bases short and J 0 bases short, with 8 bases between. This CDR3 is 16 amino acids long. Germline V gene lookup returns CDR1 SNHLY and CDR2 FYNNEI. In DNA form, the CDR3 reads TGTGCCAGCAGTGAACGGTCACCCTCCTATAATTCACCCCTCCACTTT. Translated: CASSERSPSYNSPLHF.

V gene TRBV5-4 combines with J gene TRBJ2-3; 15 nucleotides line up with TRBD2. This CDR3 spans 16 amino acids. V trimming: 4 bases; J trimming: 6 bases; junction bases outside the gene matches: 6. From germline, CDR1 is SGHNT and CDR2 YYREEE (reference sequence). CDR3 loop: CASSRTSGGAVDTQYF. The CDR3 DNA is TGTGCCAGCAGCCGGACTAGCGGGGGGGCCGTTGATACGCAGTATTTT.

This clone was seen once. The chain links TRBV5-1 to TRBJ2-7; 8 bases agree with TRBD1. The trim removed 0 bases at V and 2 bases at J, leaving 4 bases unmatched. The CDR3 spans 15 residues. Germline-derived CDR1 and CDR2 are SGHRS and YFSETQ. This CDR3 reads CASSLGTGTTYEQYF. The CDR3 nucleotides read TGCGCCAGCAGCTTGGGGACAGGGACCACCTACGAGCAGTACTTC.

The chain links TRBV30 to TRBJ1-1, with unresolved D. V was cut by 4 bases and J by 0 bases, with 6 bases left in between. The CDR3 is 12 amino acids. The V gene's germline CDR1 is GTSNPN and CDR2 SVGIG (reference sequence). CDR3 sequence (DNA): TGTGCCTGGACAGATCTGAACACTGAAGCTTTCTTT. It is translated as CAWTDLNTEAFF.

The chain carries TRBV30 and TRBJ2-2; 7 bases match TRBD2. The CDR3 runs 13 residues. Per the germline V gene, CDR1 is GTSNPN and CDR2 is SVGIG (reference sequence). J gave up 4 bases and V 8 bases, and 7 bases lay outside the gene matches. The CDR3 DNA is TGTGCCGCCCCAGCGGGGTCCACCGGGGAGCTGTTTTTT. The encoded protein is CAAPAGSTGELFF.

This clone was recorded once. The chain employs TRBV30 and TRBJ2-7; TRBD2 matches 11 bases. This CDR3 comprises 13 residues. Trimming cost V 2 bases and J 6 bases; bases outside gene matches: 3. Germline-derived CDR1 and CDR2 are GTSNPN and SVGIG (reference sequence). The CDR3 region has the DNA TGTGCCTGGAGTATAGCGGGGGGGCTCGAGCAGTACTTC. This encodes CAWSIAGGLEQYF.

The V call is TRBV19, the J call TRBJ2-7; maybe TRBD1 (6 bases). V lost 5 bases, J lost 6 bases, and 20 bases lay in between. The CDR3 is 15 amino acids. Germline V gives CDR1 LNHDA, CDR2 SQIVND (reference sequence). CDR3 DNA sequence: TGTGCCAGTAGTCTCCTACAGGGAACCCTCGGCGAGCAGTACTTC. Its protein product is CASSLLQGTLGEQYF.

Here the CDR3 reads CASSIPWTGVYGYTF. CDR3 bases: TGTGCCAGTAGTATCCCCTGGACAGGGGTTTATGGCTACACCTTC. The rearrangement joins TRBV19 to TRBJ1-2, with 9 bases matching TRBD1. The CDR3 length is 15 residues. Germline values: CDR1 LNHDA, CDR2 SQIVND (reference sequence). The V and J ends lost 3 bases and 5 bases, in that order; junction bases with no gene match: 7. Combining the CDR3 with reference TRBV19 and TRBJ1-2 gives the whole variable domain DGGITQSPKYLFRKEGQNVTLSCEQNLNHDAMYWYRQDPGQGLRLIYYSQIVNDFQKGDIAEGYSVSREKKESFPLTVTSAQKNPTAFYLCASSIPWTGVYGYTFGSGTRLTVV.

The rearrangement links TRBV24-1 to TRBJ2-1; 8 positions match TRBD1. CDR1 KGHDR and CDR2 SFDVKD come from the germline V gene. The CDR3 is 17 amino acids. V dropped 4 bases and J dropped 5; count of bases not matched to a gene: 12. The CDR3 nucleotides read TGTGCCACCAGTGACCACCTTAGGGACAGGACCGACAATGAGCAGTTCTTC. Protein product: CATSDHLRDRTDNEQFF.

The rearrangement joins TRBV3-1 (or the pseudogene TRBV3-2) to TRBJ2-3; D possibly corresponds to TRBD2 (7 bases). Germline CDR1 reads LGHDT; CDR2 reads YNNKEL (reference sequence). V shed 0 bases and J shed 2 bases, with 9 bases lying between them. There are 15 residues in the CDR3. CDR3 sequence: CASSQEGGATDTQYF. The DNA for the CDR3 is TGTGCCAGCAGCCAAGAAGGGGGGGCCACAGATACGCAGTATTTT.

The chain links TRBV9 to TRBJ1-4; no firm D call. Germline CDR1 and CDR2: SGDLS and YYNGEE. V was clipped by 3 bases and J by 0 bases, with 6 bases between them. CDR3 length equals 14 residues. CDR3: CASSDGATNEKLFF. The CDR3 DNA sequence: TGTGCCAGCAGCGACGGAGCAACTAATGAAAAACTGTTTTTT.

The chain's CDR3 is CASSGTGAFTEAFF. The CDR3 nucleotides read TGTGCCAGCTCCGGGACAGGGGCGTTCACTGAAGCTTTCTTT. The rearrangement joins TRBV9 to TRBJ1-1; 10 bases are a match to TRBD1. CDR1 and CDR2 (germline): SGDLS, YYNGEE. The CDR3 extends over 14 amino acids. With V trimmed by 7 bases and J by 4 bases, 7 bases remained unmatched.

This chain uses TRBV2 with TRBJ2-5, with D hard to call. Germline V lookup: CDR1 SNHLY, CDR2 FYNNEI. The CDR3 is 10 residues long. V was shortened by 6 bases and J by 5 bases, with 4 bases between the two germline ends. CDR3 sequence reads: CASSGETQYF. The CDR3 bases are TGTGCCAGCAGCGGGGAGACCCAGTACTTC. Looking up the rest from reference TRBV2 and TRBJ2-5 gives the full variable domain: EPEVTQTPSHQVTQMGQEVILRCVPISNHLYFYWYRQILGQKVEFLVSFYNNEISEKSEIFDDQFSVERPDGSNFTLKIRSTKLEDSAMYFCASSGETQYFGPGTRLLVL.

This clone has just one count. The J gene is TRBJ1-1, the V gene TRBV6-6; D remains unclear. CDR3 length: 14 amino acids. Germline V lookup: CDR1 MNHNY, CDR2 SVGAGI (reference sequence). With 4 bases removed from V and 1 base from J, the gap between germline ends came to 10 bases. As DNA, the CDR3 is TGTGCCAGCAGTTCATCTGAGCCGAACACTGAAGCTTTCTTT. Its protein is CASSSSEPNTEAFF.

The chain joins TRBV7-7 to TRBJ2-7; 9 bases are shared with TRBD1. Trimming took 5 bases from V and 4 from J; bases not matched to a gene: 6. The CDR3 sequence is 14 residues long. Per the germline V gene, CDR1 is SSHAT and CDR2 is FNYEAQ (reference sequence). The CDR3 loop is CASSPGTGLYEQYF. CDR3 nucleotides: TGTGCCAGCAGCCCCGGGACAGGGCTTTACGAGCAGTACTTC.

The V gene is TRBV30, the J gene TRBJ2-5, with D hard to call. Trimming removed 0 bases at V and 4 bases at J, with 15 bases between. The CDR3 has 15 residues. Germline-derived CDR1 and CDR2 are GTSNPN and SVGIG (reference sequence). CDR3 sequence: CAWSVVGSVGETQYF. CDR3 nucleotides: TGTGCCTGGAGTGTAGTCGGGTCCGTCGGAGAGACCCAGTACTTC.

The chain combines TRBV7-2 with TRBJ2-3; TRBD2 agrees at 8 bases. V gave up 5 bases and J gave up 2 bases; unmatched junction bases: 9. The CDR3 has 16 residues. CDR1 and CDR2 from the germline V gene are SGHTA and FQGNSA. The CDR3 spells CASSARWRGVTDTQYF. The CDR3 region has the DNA TGTGCCAGCAGCGCAAGGTGGCGGGGGGTCACAGATACGCAGTATTTT.